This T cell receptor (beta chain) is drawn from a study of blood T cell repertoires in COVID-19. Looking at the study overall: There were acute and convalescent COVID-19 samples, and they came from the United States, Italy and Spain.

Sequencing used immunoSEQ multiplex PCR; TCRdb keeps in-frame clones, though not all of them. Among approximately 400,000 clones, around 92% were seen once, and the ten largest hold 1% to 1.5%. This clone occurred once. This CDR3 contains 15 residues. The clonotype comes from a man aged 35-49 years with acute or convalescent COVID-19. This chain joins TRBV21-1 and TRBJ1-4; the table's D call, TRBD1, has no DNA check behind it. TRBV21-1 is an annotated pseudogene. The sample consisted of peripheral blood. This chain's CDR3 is CASSVPGSANEKLFF. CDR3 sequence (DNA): TGTGCCAGCAGCGTCCCAGGATCGGCTAATGAAAAACTGTTTTTT.